The 3 T cell receptor beta chains below were found in one sample sequenced in a study of blood T cell repertoires in COVID-19. Here immunoSEQ multiplex PCR was the method, and the copy in TCRdb shows in-frame clones only, minus some. The sample includes about 270,000 clones, 91% of them seen just once. The sequencing sample was made of PBMCs or T cells enriched from blood (not recorded which). The source of these receptors is a man between 35 and 55 years old who had been exposed to COVID-19.

This sequence joins TRBV9 and TRBJ2-3, with unresolved D. The V end lost 3 bases, the J end lost 6 bases, and 11 bases lay between the germline ends. Germline CDR1 is SGDLS and CDR2 is YYNGEE. CDR3 length equals 13 residues. CDR3 DNA: TGTGCCAGCAGCGAATCTCCGAGGGATACGCAGTATTTT. Translated, it gives CASSESPRDTQYF. Using reference TRBV9 and TRBJ2-3 for the parts outside the CDR3, the full variable domain is DSGVTQTPKHLITATGQRVTLRCSPRSGDLSVYWYQQSLDQGLQFLIQYYNGEERAKGNILERFSAQQFPDLHSELNLSSLELGDSALYFCASSESPRDTQYFGPGTRLTVL.

The rearrangement links TRBV19 to TRBJ2-5, with D perhaps matching TRBD1 (6 bases). Trimming shortened V by 6 bases and J by 4 bases, and 12 bases separated the two germline ends. CDR1 and CDR2 from the germline V gene are LNHDA and SQIVND (reference sequence). This CDR3 contains 13 residues. In nucleotides, the CDR3 is TGTGCCAGTAGCCATGGGGGCAGAGAGACCCAGTACTTC. It encodes CASSHGGRETQYF.

This chain connects TRBV7-3 to TRBJ2-2, with 11 bases matching TRBD2. The CDR3 covers 16 residues. The ends lost 4 bases at V and 6 bases at J; junction bases unmatched: 7. Per germline, CDR1 SGHTA and CDR2 FQGTGA. CDR3 DNA: TGTGCCAGCAGCTCACTTAGCGGGAGGGCCGCCGGGGAGCTGTTTTTT. Translated, it gives CASSSLSGRAAGELFF.